A selection of T cell receptor beta chains follows, all from one sample in a study of T cell responses to AZD1222 COVID-19 vaccine. Sequencing was performed with immunoSEQ multiplex PCR; in TCRdb, only in-frame clones are kept and a portion is missing. The sample consists of some 170,000 clones, about 90% of them appearing once. The input for sequencing was peripheral blood, taken 28 days after the second dose of the MenACWY control vaccine. Receptors originate from an adult who received the MenACWY meningococcal vaccine as a control. The CDR3 runs from the conserved cysteine through the conserved F or W. The D gene is left open where the match is weak. Some rows have no size entry. The others give once, few or many, or a class for an expanded clone.

CDR3aa,CDR3nt,abundance,j_gene,d_gene,v_gene
CASSSELAGITGELFF,TGTGCCAGCAGCTCGGAACTAGCGGGAATCACCGGGGAGCTGTTTTTT,.,TRBJ2-2,TRBD2,TRBV7-2
CASRPLDLFGGYTF,TGTGCCAGCAGGCCACTTGACTTGTTCGGCGGCTACACCTTC,.,TRBJ1-2,.,TRBV27
CASSEEVARVNTIYF,TGTGCCAGCAGCGAAGAGGTGGCCCGGGTAAACACCATATATTTT,.,TRBJ1-3,.,TRBV21-1
CASSSQPGREVNHEQFF,TGTGCCAGCAGTTCCCAACCTGGGCGGGAGGTTAACCATGAGCAGTTCTTC,.,TRBJ2-1,TRBD2,TRBV6-2/TRBV6-3
CASSGPSVNSPLHF,TGTGCCAGCAGTGGGCCTTCTGTAAATTCACCCCTCCACTTT,.,TRBJ1-6,.,TRBV7-9
CASSRTSTDTQYF,TGTGCCAGCAGTAGGACTAGCACAGATACGCAGTATTTT,.,TRBJ2-3,.,TRBV27
CASSYVTFGNQPQHF,TGTGCCAGCAGTTATGTCACATTCGGCAATCAGCCCCAGCATTTT,many,TRBJ1-5,.,TRBV6-2/TRBV6-3
CASSIRLAGGVSTDTQYF,TGTGCCAGTAGTATACGACTAGCGGGAGGAGTCAGCACAGATACGCAGTATTTT,few,TRBJ2-3,TRBD2,TRBV19
CASSYKPNPGNTIYF,TGTGCCAGCAGTTACAAGCCAAATCCTGGAAACACCATATATTTT,.,TRBJ1-3,.,TRBV6-5
CASSVQVGADTGELFF,TGTGCCAGCAGCGTACAGGTGGGAGCCGACACCGGGGAGCTGTTTTTT,few,TRBJ2-2,.,TRBV9
CASSSASGRPDTQYF,TGTGCCAGCAGCTCCGCTAGCGGGAGGCCAGATACGCAGTATTTT,.,TRBJ2-3,TRBD2,TRBV6-2/TRBV6-3
CASSFRRRGNEKLFF,TGTGCCAGCAGTTTCAGACGGCGGGGGAATGAAAAACTGTTTTTT,.,TRBJ1-4,.,TRBV28
CASSSRDSNMNTEAFF,TGTGCCAGTAGTTCCCGGGACAGTAACATGAACACTGAAGCTTTCTTT,.,TRBJ1-1,TRBD1,TRBV19
CASSPVPGQGIQYF,TGCGCCAGCAGCCCCGTCCCGGGACAGGGGATCCAGTACTTC,.,TRBJ2-7,TRBD1,TRBV4-3
CASSTRLAGVSDTQYF,TGTGCCAGTAGTACCCGACTAGCGGGAGTATCTGATACGCAGTATTTT,.,TRBJ2-3,TRBD2,TRBV19
CSVEGAGQASEQYF,TGCAGCGTGGAGGGCGCGGGACAGGCCTCCGAGCAGTACTTC,.,TRBJ2-7,TRBD1,TRBV29-1
CASSPRPGSAGTNEKLFF,TGTGCCAGCTCGCCGAGACCTGGGAGCGCAGGGACTAATGAAAAACTGTTTTTT,.,TRBJ1-4,.,TRBV18
CASSPFFSPGFGTQYF,TGTGCCAGCAGCCCCTTCTTTTCTCCGGGGTTTGGTACGCAGTATTTT,.,TRBJ2-3,.,TRBV27
CASSPTSPSYNEQFF,TGTGCCAGCAGCCCCACTAGCCCGTCCTACAATGAGCAGTTCTTC,.,TRBJ2-1,.,TRBV9
CASSLERRGNEQFF,TGCGCCAGCAGCTTGGAGAGGCGGGGGAATGAGCAGTTCTTC,.,TRBJ2-1,TRBD2,TRBV5-1
CASSRGLLWETQYF,TGTGCCAGCAGCCGAGGACTACTGTGGGAGACCCAGTACTTC,.,TRBJ2-5,.,TRBV7-8
CASSDPTGPAGYTF,TGTGCCAGCAGTGACCCAACGGGACCAGCTGGCTACACCTTC,.,TRBJ1-2,.,TRBV25-1
CACSRVGNTEAFF,TGTGCCTGTTCTAGGGTAGGGAACACTGAAGCTTTCTTT,.,TRBJ1-1,.,TRBV30
CASSYSRTGGGYGYTF,TGTGCCAGCAGTTACAGCCGGACAGGGGGAGGCTATGGCTACACCTTC,.,TRBJ1-2,TRBD1,TRBV6-5
CASSQERGGFSLTSTDTQYF,TGCGCCAGCAGCCAAGAAAGGGGCGGTTTCAGCCTCACTAGCACAGATACGCAGTATTTT,.,TRBJ2-3,.,TRBV4-3
CASRVRTWGNYGYTF,TGTGCCAGCAGAGTCAGGACTTGGGGAAACTATGGCTACACCTTC,.,TRBJ1-2,.,TRBV2
CATSDPSGSTDTQYF,TGTGCCACCAGTGACCCTAGCGGAAGCACAGATACGCAGTATTTT,once,TRBJ2-3,TRBD2,TRBV24-1
CSVLWGTSYEQYF,TGCAGCGTTCTCTGGGGGACGTCCTACGAGCAGTACTTC,.,TRBJ2-7,.,TRBV29-1
CASSLNRGVRTEAFF,TGTGCCAGCAGCTTAAACAGGGGAGTTCGCACTGAAGCTTTCTTT,.,TRBJ1-1,TRBD1,TRBV7-2
CASSQDEQDNEKLFF,TGCGCCAGCAGCCAAGATGAACAGGATAATGAAAAACTGTTTTTT,.,TRBJ1-4,.,TRBV4-3
CASSYSSGSGNTIYF,TGTGCCAGCAGTTACTCTTCAGGCTCTGGAAACACCATATATTTT,once,TRBJ1-3,.,TRBV6-5
CASSLYGAGNTDTQYF,TGTGCCAGCAGCTTATATGGTGCAGGGAACACAGATACGCAGTATTTT,.,TRBJ2-3,.,TRBV7-9
CASSLNNQPQHF,TGTGCCAGCAGCCTAAACAATCAGCCCCAGCATTTT,.,TRBJ1-5,.,TRBV7-9
CASSQGMGGRSPLHF,TGCGCCAGCAGCCAAGGGATGGGGGGCCGGTCACCCCTCCACTTT,.,TRBJ1-6,.,TRBV4-1
CASRGIPGQGDEQFF,TGTGCCAGCAGAGGAATCCCGGGACAGGGGGATGAGCAGTTCTTC,.,TRBJ2-1,TRBD1,TRBV28
CASSLGWGVGGANVLTF,TGTGCCAGCAGCTTGGGATGGGGGGTAGGTGGGGCCAACGTCCTGACTTTC,.,TRBJ2-6,.,TRBV7-2
CASSLGFSAVYNEQFF,TGTGCCAGCAGCTTAGGATTCTCCGCGGTATACAATGAGCAGTTCTTC,once,TRBJ2-1,.,TRBV11-3
CASSLLSQEPYEQYF,TGCGCCAGCAGCTTGCTCAGCCAGGAGCCCTACGAGCAGTACTTC,.,TRBJ2-7,.,TRBV5-1
CASSDMGLTNEKLFF,TGTGCCAGCAGTGATATGGGGTTAACTAATGAAAAACTGTTTTTT,.,TRBJ1-4,.,TRBV28
CASSLNPGETEAFF,TGTGCCAGCAGCTTAAATCCCGGGGAGACTGAAGCTTTCTTT,.,TRBJ1-1,.,TRBV7-2
CASSAGLAGGDYEQYF,TGTGCCAGTAGTGCGGGACTAGCGGGAGGTGACTACGAGCAGTACTTC,.,TRBJ2-7,TRBD2,TRBV19
CASSYSGTGVDEQYF,TGTGCCAGCAGTTACTCTGGGACAGGGGTTGACGAGCAGTACTTC,.,TRBJ2-7,TRBD1,TRBV6-5